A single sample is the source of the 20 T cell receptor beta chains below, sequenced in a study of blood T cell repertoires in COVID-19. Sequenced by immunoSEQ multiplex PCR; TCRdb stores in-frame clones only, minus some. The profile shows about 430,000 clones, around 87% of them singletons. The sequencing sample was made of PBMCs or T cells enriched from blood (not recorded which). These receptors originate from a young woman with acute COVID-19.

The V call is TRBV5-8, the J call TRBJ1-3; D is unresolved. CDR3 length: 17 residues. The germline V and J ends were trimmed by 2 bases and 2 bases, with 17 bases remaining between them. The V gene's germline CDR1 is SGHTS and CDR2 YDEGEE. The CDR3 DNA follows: TGTGCCAGCAGCTTAGGTCTCGGGAGCCGAGCTGGAAACACCATATATTTT. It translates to CASSLGLGSRAGNTIYF.

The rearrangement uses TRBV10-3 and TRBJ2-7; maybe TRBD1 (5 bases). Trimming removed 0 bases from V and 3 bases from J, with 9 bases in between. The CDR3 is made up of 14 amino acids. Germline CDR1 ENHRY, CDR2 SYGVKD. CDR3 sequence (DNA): TGTGCCATCAGTGAGTCCGGCAGGGACTACGAGCAGTACTTC. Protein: CAISESGRDYEQYF.

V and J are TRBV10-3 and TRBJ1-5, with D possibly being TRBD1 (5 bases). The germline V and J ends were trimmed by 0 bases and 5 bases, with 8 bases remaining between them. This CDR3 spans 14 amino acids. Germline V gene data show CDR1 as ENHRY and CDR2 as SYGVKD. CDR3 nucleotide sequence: TGTGCCATCAGTGAGTCGGGGGGTCATCAGCCCCAGCATTTT. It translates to CAISESGGHQPQHF.

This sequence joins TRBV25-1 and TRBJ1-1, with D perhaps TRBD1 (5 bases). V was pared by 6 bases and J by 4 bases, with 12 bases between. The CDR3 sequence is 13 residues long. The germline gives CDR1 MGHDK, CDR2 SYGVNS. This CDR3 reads CASSVHGGTEAFF. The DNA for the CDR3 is TGTGCCAGCAGCGTTCACGGGGGCACTGAAGCTTTCTTT.

CDR3 bases: TGCGCCAGCAGTCAGAAAGGACAGGTCCAATGTGAAAAACTGTTTTTT. Translation gives CASSQKGQVQCEKLFF. The chain is built from TRBV23-1 and TRBJ1-4; the match to TRBD1 covers 7 bases. TRBV23-1 is flagged as an ORF with uncertain function. The ends lost 3 bases at V and 7 bases at J; junction bases unmatched: 11. The CDR3 covers 16 residues.

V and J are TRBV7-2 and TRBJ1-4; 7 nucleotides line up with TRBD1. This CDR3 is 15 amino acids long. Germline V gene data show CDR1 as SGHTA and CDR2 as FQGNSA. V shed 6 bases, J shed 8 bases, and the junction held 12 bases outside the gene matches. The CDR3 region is CASSAGGQVGEKLFF. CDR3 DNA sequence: TGTGCCAGCAGTGCTGGCGGACAGGTGGGCGAAAAACTGTTTTTT. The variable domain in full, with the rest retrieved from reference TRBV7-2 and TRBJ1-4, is GAGVSQSPSNKVTEKGKDVELRCDPISGHTALYWYRQSLGQGLEFLIYFQGNSAPDKSGLPSDRFSAERTGGSVSTLTIQRTQQEDSAVYLCASSAGGQVGEKLFFGSGTQLSVL.

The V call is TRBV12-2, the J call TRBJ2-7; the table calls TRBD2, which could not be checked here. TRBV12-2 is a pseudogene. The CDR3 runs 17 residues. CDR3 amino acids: CASRLGPWTSRRYEQYF. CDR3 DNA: TGTGCAAGTCGCTTGGGCCCGTGGACTAGCCGTCGTTACGAGCAGTACTTC.

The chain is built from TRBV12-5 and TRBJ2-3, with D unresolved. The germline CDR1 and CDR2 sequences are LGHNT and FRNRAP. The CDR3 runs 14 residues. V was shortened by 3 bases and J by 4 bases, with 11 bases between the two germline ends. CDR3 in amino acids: CASGLGSGPDTQYF. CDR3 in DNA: TGTGCTAGTGGTTTAGGTTCAGGTCCAGATACGCAGTATTTT.

The CDR3 bases are TGTGCCATCAGACCGGGACAGGGCACAGATACGCAGTATTTT. Its translation: CAIRPGQGTDTQYF. The V call is TRBV10-3, the J call TRBJ2-3; 8 bases agree with TRBD1. The CDR3 consists of 14 residues. CDR1 ENHRY and CDR2 SYGVKD come from the germline V gene. The V gene end was trimmed by 6 bases and the J gene end by 1 base; junction bases not matched to a gene: 3.

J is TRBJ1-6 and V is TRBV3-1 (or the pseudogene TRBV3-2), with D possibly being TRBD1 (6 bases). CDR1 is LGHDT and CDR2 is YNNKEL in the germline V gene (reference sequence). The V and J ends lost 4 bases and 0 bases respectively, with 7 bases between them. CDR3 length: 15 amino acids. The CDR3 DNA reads TGTGCCAGCAGCCCAGGGGTCTCCTATAATTCACCCCTCCACTTT. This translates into CASSPGVSYNSPLHF.

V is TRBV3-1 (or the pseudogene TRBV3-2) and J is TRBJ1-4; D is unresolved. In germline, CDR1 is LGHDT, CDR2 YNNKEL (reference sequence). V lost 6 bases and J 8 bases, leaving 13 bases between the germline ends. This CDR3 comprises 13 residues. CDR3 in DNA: TGTGCCAGCAGACCTCGCGGGTCGGAAAAACTGTTTTTT. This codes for CASRPRGSEKLFF.

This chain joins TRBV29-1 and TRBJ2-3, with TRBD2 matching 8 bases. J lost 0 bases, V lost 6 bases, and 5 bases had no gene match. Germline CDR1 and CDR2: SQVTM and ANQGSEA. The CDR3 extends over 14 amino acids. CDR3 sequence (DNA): TGCAGCGTGGCGAGCGGGGGCAGCACAGATACGCAGTATTTT. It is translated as CSVASGGSTDTQYF.

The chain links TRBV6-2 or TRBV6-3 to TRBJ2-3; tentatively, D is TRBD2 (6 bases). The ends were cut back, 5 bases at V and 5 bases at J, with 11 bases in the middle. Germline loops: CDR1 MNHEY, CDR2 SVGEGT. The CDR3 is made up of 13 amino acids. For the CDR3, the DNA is TGTGCCAGCAGTCTACTAGCCCTAGATACGCAGTATTTT. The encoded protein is CASSLLALDTQYF.

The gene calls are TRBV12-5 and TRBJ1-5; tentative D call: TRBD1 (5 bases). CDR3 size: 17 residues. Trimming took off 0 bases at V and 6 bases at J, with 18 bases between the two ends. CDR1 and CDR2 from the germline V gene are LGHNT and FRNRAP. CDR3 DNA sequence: TGTGCTAGTGGTTTGGTACTGGGGCCACCCCCCGGTCAGCCCCAGCATTTT. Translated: CASGLVLGPPPGQPQHF.

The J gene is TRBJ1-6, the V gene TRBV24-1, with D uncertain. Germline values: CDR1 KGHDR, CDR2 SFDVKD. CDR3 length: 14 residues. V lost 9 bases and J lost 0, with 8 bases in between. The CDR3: CATPSGSYNSPLHF. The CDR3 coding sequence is TGTGCCACCCCGTCGGGCTCCTATAATTCACCCCTCCACTTT.

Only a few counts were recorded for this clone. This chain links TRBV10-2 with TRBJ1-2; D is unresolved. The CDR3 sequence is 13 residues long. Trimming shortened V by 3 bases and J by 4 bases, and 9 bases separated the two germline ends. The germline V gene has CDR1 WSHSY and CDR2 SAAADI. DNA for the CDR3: TGCGCCAGCAGTGATAATGGGCCCTATGGCTACACCTTC. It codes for CASSDNGPYGYTF.

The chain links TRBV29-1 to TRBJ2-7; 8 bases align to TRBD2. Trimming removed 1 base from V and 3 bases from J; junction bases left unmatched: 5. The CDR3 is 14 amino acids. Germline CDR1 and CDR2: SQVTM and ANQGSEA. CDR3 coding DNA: TGCAGCGTTGAAGGGTTAGCGGGGCACTACGAGCAGTACTTC. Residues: CSVEGLAGHYEQYF.

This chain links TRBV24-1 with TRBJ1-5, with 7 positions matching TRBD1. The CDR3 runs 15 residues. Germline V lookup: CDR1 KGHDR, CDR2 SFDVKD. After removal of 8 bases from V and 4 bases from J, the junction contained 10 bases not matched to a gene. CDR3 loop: CATKRGGARNQPQHF. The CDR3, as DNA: TGTGCCACCAAACGAGGGGGCGCCCGTAATCAGCCCCAGCATTTT.

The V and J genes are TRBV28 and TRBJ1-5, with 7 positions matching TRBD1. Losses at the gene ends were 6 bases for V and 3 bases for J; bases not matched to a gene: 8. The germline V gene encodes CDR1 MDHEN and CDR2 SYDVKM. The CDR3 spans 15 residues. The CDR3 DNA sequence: TGTGCCAGCAGCCTAATACAGGGGATCAATCAGCCCCAGCATTTT. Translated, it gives CASSLIQGINQPQHF.

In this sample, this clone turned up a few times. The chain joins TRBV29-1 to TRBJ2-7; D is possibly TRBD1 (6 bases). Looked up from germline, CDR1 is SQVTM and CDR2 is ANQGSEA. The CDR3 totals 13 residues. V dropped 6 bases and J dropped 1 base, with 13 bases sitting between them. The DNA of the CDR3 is TGCAGCGTGGAACTGGACAGATCCTACGAGCAGTACTTC. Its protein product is CSVELDRSYEQYF.